This T cell receptor beta chain was observed in a study of ipilimumab plus nivolumab after autologous stem cell transplantation (dated by TCRdb to the early 2020s). Regarding the research as a whole: A median of roughly 5 ipilimumab doses and fewer than 10 nivolumab doses was received by trial patients. The intent-to-treat population of the trial consisted of approximately 35 patients. Patients with high-risk diffuse large B cell lymphoma, mature T cell lymphoma, or multiple myeloma undergoing autologous transplant were enrolled in the trial. What the authors observed across the whole study: According to the authors, a biologic rationale for studying the approach further came from T cell receptor repertoire, regulatory T cell phenotype and gut microbiota profiles. Combined checkpoint inhibition appeared tolerable as post-transplant consolidation, according to the authors' conclusion.

Checkpoint therapy began 14 to 28 days after autologous transplant, with ipilimumab given at 1 mg/kg intravenously on day 1 of selected weeks. Nivolumab was administered at 3 mg/kg intravenously on day 1 of weeks 1, 4, 7, 10, and every two weeks through week 26. This Phase Ib clinical trial tested ipilimumab plus nivolumab, a combined checkpoint inhibition, as consolidation after autologous stem cell transplantation. Regarding this clone: The specificity of this receptor is unknown. No per-base quality is available; no much larger clone lies one base away.

The protocol used for the library was the immunoSEQ multiplex PCR assay. TCRdb took this table from immuneACCESS and kept in-frame rearrangements with V and J called. Such tables lack part of the clones; where checked against another copy, unresolved V genes explain under half of the gap, and the rest is unexplained. Recorded for this sample are approximately 15,000 clones; 65% to 80% of them occurred a single time. The ten top clones hold around 9.3% of the sample. Source: PBMCs, taken in a trial of ipilimumab plus nivolumab as post-transplant consolidation. This receptor was identified in a male donor with primary mediastinal lymphoma.

The CDR3 protein is CASSDVGTVNTGELFF. Here is the DNA: TGTGCCAGCAGTGACGTTGGGACGGTGAACACCGGGGAGCTGTTTTTT. The chain is encoded by TRBV2 joined to TRBJ2-2; the D gene could be TRBD1 or TRBD2, each one agreeing over 5 bases. V and J lose 3 bases and 1 base, and a span of 12 bases separates them. Including cysteine and phenylalanine, the CDR3 has 16 amino acids. CDR3 DNA is the only sequence kept; it has 48 bases, read in frame from the first base. CDR1 and CDR2 (SNHLY, FYNNEI) derive from the germline V gene.